The next 13 T cell receptor beta chains were all read from a single sample in a study of blood T cells in healthy people across ages. Then a second PCR, running roughly 7 to 11 cycles, was carried out with a sample-barcoded 5' primer and a J-beta primer mix. MiXCR, run by TCRdb on the 5' RACE reads, gives a single entry per CDR3 protein. This table has roughly 680,000 distinct CDR3 sequences, approximately 49% appearing once. Sequenced sample: blood. The receptor source for this set is a woman aged 60 to 75 in good health.

This clonotype was counted only a few times. J is TRBJ2-3 and V is TRBV4-3, with D possibly being TRBD2 (5 bases). Trimming cost V 0 bases and J 14 bases, with 12 bases left between them. The CDR3 is made up of 12 amino acids. Germline V lookup: CDR1 LGHNA, CDR2 YSLEER. CDR3 sequence: CASSQDDGKRYF. CDR3 DNA: TGCGCCAGCAGCCAAGATGACGGGAAAAGGTATTTT.

This clonotype has only a few counts. The chain couples TRBV12-3 or TRBV12-4 to TRBJ2-5; the match to TRBD1 covers 7 bases. The CDR3 extends over 14 amino acids. With V trimmed by 7 bases and J by 4 bases, 9 bases remained unmatched. The CDR3 is CASTSRQGRETQYF. The DNA of the CDR3 is TGTGCCAGCACCTCTCGACAGGGAAGAGAGACCCAGTACTTC.

Of note for this clonotype: Germline is not matched at one junction end, which may reflect a read error. The rearrangement joins TRBV5-5 to TRBJ2-1; D is unresolved. CDR3 length equals 11 residues. Germline V gene lookup returns CDR1 SGHKS and CDR2 YYEKEE (reference sequence). CDR3 sequence (DNA): TGTGCCAGCAGCTTGGACACTGAGCAGTTCTTT. It yields the protein CASSLDTEQFF.

This chain connects TRBV29-1 to TRBJ2-2, with D uncertain. This CDR3 region has 15 residues. The V end was cut by 4 bases, the J end by 0 bases, with 12 bases between. Looked up from germline, CDR1 is SQVTM and CDR2 is ANQGSEA. CDR3 residues: CSVAGLSANTGELFF. The DNA of the CDR3 is TGCAGCGTTGCTGGTTTAAGCGCGAACACCGGGGAGCTGTTTTTT.

The chain combines TRBV20-1 with TRBJ1-6; D gene unclear. The CDR3 loop spans 14 amino acids. From germline, CDR1 is DFQATT and CDR2 SNEGSKA (reference sequence). V was clipped by 2 bases and J by 8 bases, with 13 bases between them. The CDR3 DNA is TGCAGTGCTAGAACCCCGGACGGGTATTCACCCCTCCACTTT. Its protein product is CSARTPDGYSPLHF.

This rearrangement joins TRBV12-3 or TRBV12-4 to TRBJ2-5; no clear D gene. CDR3 size: 17 residues. With 1 base removed from V and 2 bases from J, the gap between germline ends came to 17 bases. The CDR3 region has the DNA TGTGCCAGCAGTTTAGGTGGGCAGTCATACGGGCAAGAGACCCAGTACTTC. This codes for CASSLGGQSYGQETQYF.

The gene calls are TRBV7-2 and TRBJ2-1; D is ambiguous. The CDR3 is made up of 15 amino acids. The germline gives CDR1 SGHTA, CDR2 FQGNSA. Trimming took off 0 bases at V and 2 bases at J, with 8 bases between the two ends. This chain's CDR3 is CASSLASSAYNEQFF. The CDR3 DNA follows: TGTGCCAGCAGCTTAGCGTCCAGCGCCTACAATGAGCAGTTCTTC.

This clonotype was seen a handful of times. The V gene is TRBV28, the J gene TRBJ1-2, with D possibly matching TRBD1 (6 bases). Germline V gene sequence: CDR1 MDHEN, CDR2 SYDVKM. The CDR3 is 13 amino acids. The V end lost 5 bases, the J end lost 4 bases, and 11 bases lay between the germline ends. Here the CDR3 DNA reads TGTGCCAGCAGTGCCGTGGACAGCTATGGCTACACCTTC. Translated, it gives CASSAVDSYGYTF.

The chain employs TRBV4-3 and TRBJ2-2, with unresolved D. The CDR3 extends over 14 amino acids. Trimming removed 4 bases from V and 4 bases from J, with 10 bases in between. Per germline, CDR1 LGHNA and CDR2 YSLEER. CDR3 nucleotide sequence: TGCGCCAGCAGCCCTCGAGTTAGCACCGGGGAGCTGTTTTTT. It translates to CASSPRVSTGELFF.

The chain uses TRBV7-2 and TRBJ2-3; unclear D gene. The CDR3 consists of 14 residues. Trimming took 5 bases from V and 2 from J, leaving 11 bases between them. Germline lookup yields CDR1 SGHTA and CDR2 FQGNSA. CDR3 nucleotide sequence: TGTGCCAGCAGCCCCACGACTGTCACAGATACGCAGTATTTT. It yields the protein CASSPTTVTDTQYF.

The genes are TRBV6-2 or TRBV6-3 and TRBJ2-5; 7 nucleotides line up with TRBD1. Germline V gene data show CDR1 as MNHEY and CDR2 as SVGEGT. The CDR3 consists of 12 residues. V lost 6 bases, J lost 12 bases, and 10 bases stayed unmatched. The CDR3 loop reads CASRPGIGQEYF. The CDR3 DNA reads as TGTGCCAGCAGACCCGGGATAGGACAGGAGTACTTC.

This clonotype was detected only a few times. The chain uses TRBV20-1 and TRBJ2-7, with TRBD2 identical over 8 bases. CDR3 size: 13 residues. J lost 2 bases, V lost 8 bases, and 8 bases had no gene match. Germline V gene sequence: CDR1 DFQATT, CDR2 SNEGSKA (reference sequence). Written as DNA, the CDR3 is TGCAGTCCAAAGGGCGGGAGGACCTACGAGCAGTACTTC. Amino acids: CSPKGGRTYEQYF.

V gene TRBV6-1 combines with J gene TRBJ1-1, with 9 bases aligning to TRBD1. The V gene end was trimmed by 7 bases and the J gene end by 1 base; junction bases not matched to a gene: 10. CDR1 is MNHNS, CDR2 SASEGT, per germline. This CDR3 comprises 16 residues. The CDR3 nucleotides are TGTGCCAGCAAAACGGAAAGGACAGGGGAGAACACTGAAGCTTTCTTT. Protein sequence: CASKTERTGENTEAFF.